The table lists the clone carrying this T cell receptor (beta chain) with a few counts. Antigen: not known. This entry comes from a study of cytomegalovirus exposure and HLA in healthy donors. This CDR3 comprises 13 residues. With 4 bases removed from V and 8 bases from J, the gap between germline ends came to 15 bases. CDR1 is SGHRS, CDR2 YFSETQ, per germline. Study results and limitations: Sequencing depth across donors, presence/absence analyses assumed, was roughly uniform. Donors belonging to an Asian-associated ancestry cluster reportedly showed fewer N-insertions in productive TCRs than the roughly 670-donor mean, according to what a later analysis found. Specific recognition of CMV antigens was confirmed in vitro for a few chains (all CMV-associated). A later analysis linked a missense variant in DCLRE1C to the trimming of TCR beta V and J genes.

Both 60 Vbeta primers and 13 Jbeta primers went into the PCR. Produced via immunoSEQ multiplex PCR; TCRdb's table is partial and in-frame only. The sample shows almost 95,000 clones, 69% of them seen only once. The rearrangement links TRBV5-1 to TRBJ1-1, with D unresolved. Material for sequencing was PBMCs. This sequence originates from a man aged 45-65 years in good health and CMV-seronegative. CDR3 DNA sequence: TGCGCCAGCAGCCCAACGAGCGATGTAGAAGCTTTCTTT. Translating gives CASSPTSDVEAFF.